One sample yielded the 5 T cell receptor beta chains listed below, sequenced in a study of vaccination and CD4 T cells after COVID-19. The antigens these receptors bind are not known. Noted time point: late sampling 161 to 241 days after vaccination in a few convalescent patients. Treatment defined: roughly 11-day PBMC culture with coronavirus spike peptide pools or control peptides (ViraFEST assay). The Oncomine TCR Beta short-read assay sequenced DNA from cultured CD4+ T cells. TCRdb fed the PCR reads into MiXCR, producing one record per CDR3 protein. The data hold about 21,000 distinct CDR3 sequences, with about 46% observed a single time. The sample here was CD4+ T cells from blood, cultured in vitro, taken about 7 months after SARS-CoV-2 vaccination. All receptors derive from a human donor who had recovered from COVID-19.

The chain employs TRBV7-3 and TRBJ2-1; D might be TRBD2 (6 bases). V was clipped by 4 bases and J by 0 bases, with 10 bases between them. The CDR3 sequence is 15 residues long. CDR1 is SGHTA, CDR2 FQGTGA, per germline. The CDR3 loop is CASSSRGGSYNEQFF. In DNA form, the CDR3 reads TGTGCCAGCAGCTCCCGGGGAGGCTCCTACAATGAGCAGTTCTTC.

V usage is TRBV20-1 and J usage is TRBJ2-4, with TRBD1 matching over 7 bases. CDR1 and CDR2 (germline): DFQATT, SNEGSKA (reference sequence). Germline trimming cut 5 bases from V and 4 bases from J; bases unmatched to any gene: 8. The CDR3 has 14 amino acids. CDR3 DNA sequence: TGCAGTGCTGTAGCCGGGACAGCGAAAAACATTCAGTACTTC. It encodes CSAVAGTAKNIQYF.

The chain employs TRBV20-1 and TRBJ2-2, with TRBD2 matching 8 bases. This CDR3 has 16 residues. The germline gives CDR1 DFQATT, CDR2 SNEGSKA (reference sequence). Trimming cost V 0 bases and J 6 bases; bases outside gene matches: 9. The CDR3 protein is CSARDHRLAGAGELFF. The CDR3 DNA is TGCAGTGCTAGAGATCATAGGCTAGCGGGCGCCGGGGAGCTGTTTTTT.

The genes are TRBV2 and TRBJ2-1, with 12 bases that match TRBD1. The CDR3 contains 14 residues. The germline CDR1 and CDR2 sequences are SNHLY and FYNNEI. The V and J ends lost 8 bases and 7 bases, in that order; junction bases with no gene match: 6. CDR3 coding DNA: TGTGCCAGCGGGGGACAGGGGGCGCAAAATGAGCAGTTCTTC. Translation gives CASGGQGAQNEQFF.

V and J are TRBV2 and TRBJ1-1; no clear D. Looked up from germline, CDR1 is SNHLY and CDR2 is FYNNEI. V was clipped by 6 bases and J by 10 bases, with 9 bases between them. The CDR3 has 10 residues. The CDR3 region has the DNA TGTGCCAGCAGCAGATGGGGAGCTTTCTTT. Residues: CASSRWGAFF.